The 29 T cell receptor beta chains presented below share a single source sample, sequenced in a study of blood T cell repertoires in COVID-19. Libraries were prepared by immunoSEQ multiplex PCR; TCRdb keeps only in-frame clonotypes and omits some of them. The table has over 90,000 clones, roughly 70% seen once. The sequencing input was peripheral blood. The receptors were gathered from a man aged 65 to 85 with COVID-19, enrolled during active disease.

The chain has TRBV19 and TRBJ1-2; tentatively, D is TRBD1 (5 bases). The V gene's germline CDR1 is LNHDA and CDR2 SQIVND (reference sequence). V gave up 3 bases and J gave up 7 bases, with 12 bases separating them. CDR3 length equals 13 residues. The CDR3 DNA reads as TGTGCCAGTAGTATTCGACAGTTCTCTGGCTACACCTTC. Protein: CASSIRQFSGYTF.

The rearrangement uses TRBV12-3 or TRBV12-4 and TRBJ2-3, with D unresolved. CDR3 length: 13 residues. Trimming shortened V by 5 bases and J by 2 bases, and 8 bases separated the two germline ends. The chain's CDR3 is CASSIQSTDTQYF. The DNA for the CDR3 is TGTGCCAGCAGTATACAGTCCACAGATACGCAGTATTTT.

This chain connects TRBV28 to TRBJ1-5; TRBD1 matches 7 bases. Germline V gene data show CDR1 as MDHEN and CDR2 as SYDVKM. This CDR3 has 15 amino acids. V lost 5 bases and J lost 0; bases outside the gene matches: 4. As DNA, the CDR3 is TGTGCCAGCAGTGAGAGGGGGCCTAGCAATCAGCCCCAGCATTTT. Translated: CASSERGPSNQPQHF.

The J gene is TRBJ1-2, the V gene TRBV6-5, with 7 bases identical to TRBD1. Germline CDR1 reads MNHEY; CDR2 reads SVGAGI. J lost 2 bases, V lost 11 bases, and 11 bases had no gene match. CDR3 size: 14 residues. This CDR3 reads CAASRGNGNYGYTF. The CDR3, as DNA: TGTGCCGCCAGCAGGGGGAACGGAAACTATGGCTACACCTTC.

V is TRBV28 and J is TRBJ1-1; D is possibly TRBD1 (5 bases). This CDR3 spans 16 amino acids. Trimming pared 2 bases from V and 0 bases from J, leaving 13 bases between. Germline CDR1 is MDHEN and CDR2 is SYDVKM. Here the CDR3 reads CASSLGGTRMNTEAFF. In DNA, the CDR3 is TGTGCCAGCAGTTTAGGAGGGACCCGGATGAACACTGAAGCTTTCTTT.

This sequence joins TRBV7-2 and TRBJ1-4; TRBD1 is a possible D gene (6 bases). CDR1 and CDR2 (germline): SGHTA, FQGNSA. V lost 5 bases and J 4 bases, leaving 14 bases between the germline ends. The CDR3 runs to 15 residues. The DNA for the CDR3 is TGTGCCAGCAGCATAGAGACAGGATTTAATGAAAAACTGTTTTTT. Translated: CASSIETGFNEKLFF.

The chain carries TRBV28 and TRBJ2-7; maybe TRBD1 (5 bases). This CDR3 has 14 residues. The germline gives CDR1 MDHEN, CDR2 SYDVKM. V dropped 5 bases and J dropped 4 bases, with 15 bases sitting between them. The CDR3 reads CASSPGQLPYEQYF. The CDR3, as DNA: TGTGCCAGCAGTCCCGGACAACTCCCATACGAGCAGTACTTC.

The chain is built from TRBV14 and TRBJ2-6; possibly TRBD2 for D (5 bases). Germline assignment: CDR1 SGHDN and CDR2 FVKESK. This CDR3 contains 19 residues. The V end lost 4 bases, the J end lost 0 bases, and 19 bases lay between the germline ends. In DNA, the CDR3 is TGTGCCAGCAGCCCTACAATTTTGGCGGGTAACTCTGGGGCCAACGTCCTGACTTTC. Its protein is CASSPTILAGNSGANVLTF.

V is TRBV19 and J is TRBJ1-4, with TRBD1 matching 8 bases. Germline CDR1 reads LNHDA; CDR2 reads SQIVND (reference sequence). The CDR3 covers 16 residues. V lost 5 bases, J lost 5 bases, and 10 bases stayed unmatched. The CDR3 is CASSSQAGGANEKLFF. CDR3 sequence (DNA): TGTGCCAGTAGTTCCCAAGCAGGGGGCGCGAATGAAAAACTGTTTTTT.

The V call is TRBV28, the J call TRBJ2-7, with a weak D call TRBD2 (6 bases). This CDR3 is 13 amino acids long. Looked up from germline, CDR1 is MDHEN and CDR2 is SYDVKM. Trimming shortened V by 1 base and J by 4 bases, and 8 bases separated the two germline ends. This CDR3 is CASSLSGGYEQYF. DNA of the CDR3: TGTGCCAGCAGTTTATCTGGAGGGTACGAGCAGTACTTC.

The CDR3 sequence: CATSVPGVNSGANVLTF. In DNA, the CDR3 is TGTGCCACCAGTGTCCCAGGGGTTAACTCTGGGGCCAACGTCCTGACTTTC. The chain recombines TRBV24-1 with TRBJ2-6; a weak D match, TRBD1 (6 bases). Trimming pared 5 bases from V and 0 bases from J, leaving 13 bases between. The CDR3 consists of 17 residues. Germline V lookup: CDR1 KGHDR, CDR2 SFDVKD.

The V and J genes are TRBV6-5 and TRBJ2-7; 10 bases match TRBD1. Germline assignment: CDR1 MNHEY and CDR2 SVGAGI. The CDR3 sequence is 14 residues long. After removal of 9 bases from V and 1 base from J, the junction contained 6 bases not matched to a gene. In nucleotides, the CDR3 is TGTGCCAGTTACGACAGGGGGCTTTCCTACGAGCAGTACTTC. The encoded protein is CASYDRGLSYEQYF.

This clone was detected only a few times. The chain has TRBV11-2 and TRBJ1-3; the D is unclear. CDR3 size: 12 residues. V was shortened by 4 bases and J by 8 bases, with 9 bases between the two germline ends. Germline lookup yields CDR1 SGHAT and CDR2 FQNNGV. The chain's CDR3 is CASSSDTDTIYF. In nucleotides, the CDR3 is TGTGCCAGCAGCTCAGACACGGACACCATATATTTT.

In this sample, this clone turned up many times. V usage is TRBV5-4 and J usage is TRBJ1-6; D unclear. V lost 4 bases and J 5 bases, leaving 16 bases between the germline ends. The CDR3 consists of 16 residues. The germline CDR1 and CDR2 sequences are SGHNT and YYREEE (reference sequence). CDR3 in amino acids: CASSRGRAGDNSPLHF. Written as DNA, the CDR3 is TGTGCCAGCAGCCGGGGTAGAGCCGGGGATAATTCACCCCTCCACTTT.

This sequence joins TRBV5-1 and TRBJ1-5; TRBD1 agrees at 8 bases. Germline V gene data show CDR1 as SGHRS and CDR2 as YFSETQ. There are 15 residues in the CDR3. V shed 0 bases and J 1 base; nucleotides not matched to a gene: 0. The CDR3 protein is CASSLDRGSNQPQHF. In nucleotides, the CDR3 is TGCGCCAGCAGCTTGGACAGGGGGAGCAATCAGCCCCAGCATTTT.

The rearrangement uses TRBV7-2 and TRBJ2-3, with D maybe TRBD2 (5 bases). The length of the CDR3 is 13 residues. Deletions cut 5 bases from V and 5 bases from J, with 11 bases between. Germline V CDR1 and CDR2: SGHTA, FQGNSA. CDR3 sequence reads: CASSLLGVDTQYF. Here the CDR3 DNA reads TGTGCCAGCAGCCTACTGGGAGTAGATACGCAGTATTTT. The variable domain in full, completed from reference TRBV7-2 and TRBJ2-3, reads GAGVSQSPSNKVTEKGKDVELRCDPISGHTALYWYRQSLGQGLEFLIYFQGNSAPDKSGLPSDRFSAERTGGSVSTLTIQRTQQEDSAVYLCASSLLGVDTQYFGPGTRLTVL.

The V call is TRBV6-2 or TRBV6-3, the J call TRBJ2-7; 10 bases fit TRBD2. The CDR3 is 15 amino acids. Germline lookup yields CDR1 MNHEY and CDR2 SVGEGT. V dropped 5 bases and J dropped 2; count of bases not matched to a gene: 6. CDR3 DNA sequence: TGTGCCAGCAGTAGTACTAGCGGGACAACCTACGAGCAGTACTTC. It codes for CASSSTSGTTYEQYF.

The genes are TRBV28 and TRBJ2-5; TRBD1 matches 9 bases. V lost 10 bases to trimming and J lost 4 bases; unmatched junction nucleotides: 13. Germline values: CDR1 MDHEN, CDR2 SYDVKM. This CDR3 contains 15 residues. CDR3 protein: CATQMPGQGRETQYF. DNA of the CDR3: TGTGCCACTCAAATGCCGGGACAGGGAAGAGAGACCCAGTACTTC.

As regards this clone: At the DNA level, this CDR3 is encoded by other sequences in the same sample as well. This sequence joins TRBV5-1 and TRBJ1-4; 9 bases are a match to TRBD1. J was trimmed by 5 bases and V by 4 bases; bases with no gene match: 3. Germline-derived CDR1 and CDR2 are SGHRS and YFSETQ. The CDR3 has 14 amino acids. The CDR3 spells CASSPGQGNEKLFF. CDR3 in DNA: TGCGCCAGCAGCCCCGGACAGGGGAATGAAAAACTGTTTTTT.

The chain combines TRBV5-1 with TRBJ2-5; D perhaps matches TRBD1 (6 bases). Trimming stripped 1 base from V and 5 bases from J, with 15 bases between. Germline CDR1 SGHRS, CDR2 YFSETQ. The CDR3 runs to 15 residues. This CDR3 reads CASSLRSGAEETQYF. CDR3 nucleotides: TGCGCCAGCAGCTTGAGGTCAGGGGCGGAGGAGACCCAGTACTTC.

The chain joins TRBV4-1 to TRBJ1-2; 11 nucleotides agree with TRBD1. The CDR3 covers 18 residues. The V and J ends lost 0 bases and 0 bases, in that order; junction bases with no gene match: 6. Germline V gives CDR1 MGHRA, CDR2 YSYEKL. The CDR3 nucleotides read TGCGCCAGCAGCCAAGACCCGGGACAGGGGGTTGCTAACTATGGCTACACCTTC. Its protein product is CASSQDPGQGVANYGYTF.

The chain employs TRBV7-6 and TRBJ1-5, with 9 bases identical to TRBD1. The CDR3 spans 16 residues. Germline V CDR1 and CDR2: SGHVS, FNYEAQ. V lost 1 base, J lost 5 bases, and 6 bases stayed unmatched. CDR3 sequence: CASSLGGQGIDQPQHF. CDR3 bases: TGTGCCAGCAGCTTAGGAGGACAGGGGATAGATCAGCCCCAGCATTTT.

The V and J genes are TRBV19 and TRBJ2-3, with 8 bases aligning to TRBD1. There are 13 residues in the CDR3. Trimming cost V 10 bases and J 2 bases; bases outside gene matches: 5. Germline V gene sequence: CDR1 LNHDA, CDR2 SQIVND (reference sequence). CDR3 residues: CATGGQDTDTQYF. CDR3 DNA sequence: TGTGCCACCGGGGGACAGGACACAGATACGCAGTATTTT.

CDR3 sequence reads: CASSAQTGVTEAFF. The CDR3 DNA follows: TGTGCCAGCAGCGCTCAGACAGGGGTAACTGAAGCTTTCTTT. J is TRBJ1-1 and V is TRBV9, with TRBD1 matching 8 bases. V dropped 3 bases and J dropped 5; count of bases not matched to a gene: 6. This CDR3 region has 14 residues. The germline gives CDR1 SGDLS, CDR2 YYNGEE.

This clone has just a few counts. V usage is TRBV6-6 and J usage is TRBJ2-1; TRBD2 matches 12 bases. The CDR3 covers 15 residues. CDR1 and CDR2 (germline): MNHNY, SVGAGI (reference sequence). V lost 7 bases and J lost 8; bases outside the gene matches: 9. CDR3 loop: CASTLLAGGGDEQFF. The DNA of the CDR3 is TGTGCCAGCACCTTACTAGCGGGAGGAGGTGATGAGCAGTTCTTC.

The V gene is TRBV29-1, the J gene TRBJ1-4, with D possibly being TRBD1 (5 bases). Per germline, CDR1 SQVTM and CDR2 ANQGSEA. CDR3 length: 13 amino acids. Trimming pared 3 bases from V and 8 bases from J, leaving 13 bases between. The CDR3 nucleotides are TGCAGCGTTGACGCGGGGCGCGGGGAAAAACTGTTTTTT. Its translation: CSVDAGRGEKLFF. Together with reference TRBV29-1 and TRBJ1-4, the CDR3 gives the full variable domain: SAVISQKPSRDICQRGTSLTIQCQVDSQVTMMFWYRQQPGQSLTLIATANQGSEATYESGFVIDKFPISRPNLTFSTLTVSNMSPEDSSIYLCSVDAGRGEKLFFGSGTQLSVL.

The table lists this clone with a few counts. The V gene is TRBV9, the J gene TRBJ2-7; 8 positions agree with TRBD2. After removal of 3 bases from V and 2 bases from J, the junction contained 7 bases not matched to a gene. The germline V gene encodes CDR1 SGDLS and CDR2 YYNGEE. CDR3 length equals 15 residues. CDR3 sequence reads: CASSAAGAFTYEQYF. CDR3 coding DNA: TGTGCCAGCAGCGCAGCGGGAGCCTTTACCTACGAGCAGTACTTC. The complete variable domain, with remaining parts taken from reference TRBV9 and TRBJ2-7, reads DSGVTQTPKHLITATGQRVTLRCSPRSGDLSVYWYQQSLDQGLQFLIQYYNGEERAKGNILERFSAQQFPDLHSELNLSSLELGDSALYFCASSAAGAFTYEQYFGPGTRLTVT.

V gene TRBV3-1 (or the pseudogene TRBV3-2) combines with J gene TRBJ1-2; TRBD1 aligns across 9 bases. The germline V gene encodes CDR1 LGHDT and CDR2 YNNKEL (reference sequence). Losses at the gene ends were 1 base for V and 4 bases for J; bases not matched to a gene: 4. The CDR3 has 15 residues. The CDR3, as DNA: TGTGCCAGCAGCCAAGGGACAGGGGTTCCCTATGGCTACACCTTC. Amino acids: CASSQGTGVPYGYTF.

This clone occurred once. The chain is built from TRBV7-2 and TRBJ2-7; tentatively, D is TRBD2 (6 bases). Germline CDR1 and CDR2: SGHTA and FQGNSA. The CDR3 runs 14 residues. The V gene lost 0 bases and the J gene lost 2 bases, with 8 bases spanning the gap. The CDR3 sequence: CASSLAPGAYEQYF. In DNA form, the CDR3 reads TGTGCCAGCAGCTTAGCCCCGGGGGCCTACGAGCAGTACTTC.